These T cell receptor beta chains were read from a single sample in a study of graft-versus-host responses after intestinal transplantation. Assay: immunoSEQ multiplex PCR; the TCRdb copy retains only in-frame clones and omits some. The top ten hold 0.2% to 0.25% of the sample, which has over 100,000 clones, more than 80% seen once. Antigen specificity for these receptors is unknown. The input for sequencing was unstimulated CD4+ T cells sorted from spleen or lymph node cells, taken before transplant. The receptor source for this set is a human donor who was the organ donor for an intestinal transplant. CDR3s include the opening cysteine and the closing phenylalanine or tryptophan. A D gene is named only where the DNA matches it firmly. The listing skips clone size in some rows; elsewhere it reads once, few, many or a size class.

- | - | TRBJ2-5 | TRBV4-1 | TGCGCCAGCAGCCCCTTGACAGCCCAAGAGACCCAGTACTTC | CASSPLTAQETQYF
- | - | TRBJ2-1 | TRBV5-6 | TGTGCCAGCAGCCACAAAGTGAACTCCCTCAATGAGCAGTTCTTC | CASSHKVNSLNEQFF
- | - | TRBJ1-2 | TRBV6-5 | TGTGCCAGCAGTTACCTGGACAGAAACTATGGCTACACCTTC | CASSYLDRNYGYTF
- | - | TRBJ2-1 | TRBV19 | TGTGCCAGTAGTATAGCCACGACCCGGACGAGCTACAATGAGCAGTTCTTC | CASSIATTRTSYNEQFF
- | TRBD2 | TRBJ2-5 | TRBV25-1 | TGTGCCAGCAGTGACTACCCCGGACTAGCGGGAGGGGAAGAGACCCAGTACTTC | CASSDYPGLAGGEETQYF
- | - | TRBJ1-2 | TRBV30 | TGTGCCTGTTCCCAGGCGACTCCCTATGGCTACACCTTC | CACSQATPYGYTF
- | TRBD1 | TRBJ1-1 | TRBV6-5 | TGTGCCAGCTCTCTGACAGGGAGGAACACTGAAGCTTTCTTT | CASSLTGRNTEAFF
- | - | TRBJ2-5 | TRBV5-1 | TGCGCCAGCAGTAAAGCGGGAGAGACCCAGTACTTC | CASSKAGETQYF
few | TRBD1 | TRBJ2-5 | TRBV27 | TGTGCCAGCAGTTCTCCCCTCCGGGACAGGGGGCTAGAGACCCAGTACTTC | CASSSPLRDRGLETQYF
- | - | TRBJ2-3 | TRBV6-1 | TGTGCCAGCATGGTGGTATATAGCACAGATACGCAGTATTTT | CASMVVYSTDTQYF
once | - | TRBJ2-2 | TRBV7-2 | TGTGCCAGCAGCTTTACAGCGAACACCGGGGAGCTGTTTTTT | CASSFTANTGELFF
- | TRBD1 | TRBJ1-5 | TRBV6-1 | TGTGCCAGCAGTGGACAGGGACGAAGCAATCAGCCCCAGCATTTT | CASSGQGRSNQPQHF
- | - | TRBJ2-7 | TRBV6-5 | TGTGCCAGCAGTTACGGTAACTACGAGCAGTACTTC | CASSYGNYEQYF
- | - | TRBJ2-7 | TRBV10-3 | TGTGCCATCAGTGAGACCAGACAGAGCTCCTACGAGCAGTACTTC | CAISETRQSSYEQYF
once | TRBD1 | TRBJ1-2 | TRBV4-3 | TGCGCCAGCAGCCCAACCCCGTCAGGGGGCGCCTATGGCTACACCTTC | CASSPTPSGGAYGYTF
- | - | TRBJ2-5 | TRBV6-1 | TGTGCCAGCTCACACCTTCGGGGGCAAGAGACCCAGTACTTC | CASSHLRGQETQYF
once | - | TRBJ2-2 | TRBV21-1 | TGTGCCAGCGAGGGTCTAGGGGTGGGTAGCGGGGAGCTGTTTTTT | CASEGLGVGSGELFF
- | TRBD1 | TRBJ1-4 | TRBV4-3 | TGCGCCAGCAGCCAGGACCGGGACAGGGCGGTAAAACTGTTTTTT | CASSQDRDRAVKLFF
once | - | TRBJ1-2 | TRBV7-2 | TGTGCCAGCAGCTCCACAGGGTGGGACTATGGCTACACCTTC | CASSSTGWDYGYTF
- | - | TRBJ1-5 | TRBV6-1 | TGTGCCAGCACTTCCGGGGTTAGCAATCAGCCCCAGCATTTT | CASTSGVSNQPQHF
- | - | TRBJ1-5 | TRBV6-5 | TGTGCCAGCAGTCCAGGGAGCAATCAGCCCCAGCATTTT | CASSPGSNQPQHF
- | TRBD1 | TRBJ2-1 | TRBV7-8 | TGTGCCAGCAGCGACGCGGGACAGGGGTACAATGAGCAGTTCTTC | CASSDAGQGYNEQFF
- | TRBD2 | TRBJ2-5 | TRBV5-1 | TGCGCCAGCAGCTTGTTAGCCGGGGTACTAGCGGGAGGTAGAGAGACCCAGTACTTC | CASSLLAGVLAGGRETQYF
- | - | TRBJ2-2 | TRBV5-4 | TGTGCCAGCAGCTTGCGAGTGGATGCGAACACCGGGGAGCTGTTTTTT | CASSLRVDANTGELFF
- | TRBD1 | TRBJ1-2 | TRBV19 | TGTGCCAGTAGTATTTTGGGGGACAGCTATGGCTACACCTTC | CASSILGDSYGYTF
- | TRBD1 | TRBJ1-1 | TRBV5-1 | TGCGCCAGCAGCTTGCAGGGGGTGAACACTGAAGCTTTCTTT | CASSLQGVNTEAFF
- | TRBD1 | TRBJ1-3 | TRBV2 | TGTGCCAGCGGGGACAGGATATACTCTGGAAACACCATATATTTT | CASGDRIYSGNTIYF
- | - | TRBJ2-7 | TRBV29-1 | TGCAGCGTAGTGGACATCCTCTACGAGCAGTACTTC | CSVVDILYEQYF